The sequence of this T cell receptor (beta chain) was determined in a study of cytomegalovirus exposure and HLA in healthy donors. 13 Jbeta primers and 60 Vbeta primers were used for the PCR. This table comes from immunoSEQ multiplex PCR, and its TCRdb copy is limited to in-frame clones, with some not included. The sample records 120,000 or so clones, about 10% being singletons. The CDR3 covers 13 residues. Germline V gene data show CDR1 as KGHSH and CDR2 as LQKENI. Trimming removed 0 bases from V and 5 bases from J, with 6 bases in between. This clone showed up just a few times. Antigen unknown. General observations from the study: DRB1 had the most TCR associations and HLA-C the fewest, a later analysis found, with rates varying by HLA locus. As a later analysis showed, several of the most significant clusters appeared to be linked to common viral pathogens. Despite most TCR sequences being rare, some public TCRs occurred in many donors.

Sequenced: PBMCs. The clonotype comes from a woman aged 18-30 years in good health and CMV-seropositive. The V and J genes are TRBV18 and TRBJ2-3; D ambiguous. The CDR3 loop reads CASSPPSRDTQYF. Written as DNA, the CDR3 is TGTGCCAGCTCACCACCCTCGCGAGATACGCAGTATTTT.